Sequencing of this T cell receptor (beta chain) was carried out in a study of T cell repertoires in cytomegalovirus infection. Study observations and caveats: The cumulative frequency of public TCR beta families distinguished individuals who carried CMV together with the relevant HLA. CMV-specific TCR beta clonotypes restricted by HLA-C dominated the ex vivo response.

TCRdb recomputed calls from the reads with MiXCR, one row per CDR3 protein. The sample has almost 300,000 distinct CDR3 sequences; approximately 8.9% are singletons. Only a few counts were recorded for this clonotype. No antigen is known for it. V was trimmed by 4 bases and J by 4 bases, leaving 5 bases between them. The germline CDR1 and CDR2 sequences are SQVTM and ANQGSEA. The CDR3 sequence is 10 residues long. Sequencing was performed on PBMCs. The chain is built from TRBV29-1 and TRBJ2-7; D not resolved. The receptor's source is a human donor in good health (CMV status not recorded). Some clones in this sample may be carry-over from other donors' samples. The CDR3: CSVVGYEQYF. DNA for the CDR3: TGCAGCGTTGTTGGATACGAGCAGTACTTC.